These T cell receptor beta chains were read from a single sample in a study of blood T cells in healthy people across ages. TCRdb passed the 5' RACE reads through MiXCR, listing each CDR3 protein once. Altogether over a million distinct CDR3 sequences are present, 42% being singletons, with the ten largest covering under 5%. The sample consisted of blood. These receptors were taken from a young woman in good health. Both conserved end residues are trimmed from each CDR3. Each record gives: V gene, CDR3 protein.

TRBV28,ASSPAGGSTDTQY
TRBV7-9,ASSDLLAGAWGEQF
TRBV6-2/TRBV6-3,ASSPYSENEAF
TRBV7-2,ASTDRDNEQF
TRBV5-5,ASSLEGAQDEQY
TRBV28,ASKQQNTEAF
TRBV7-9,ASSRSAGEQF
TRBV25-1,ASSEGGLGNGELF
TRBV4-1,ASSQALNTGELF
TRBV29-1,SVLRPDSSGANVLT
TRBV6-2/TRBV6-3,ASTHRVTGELF
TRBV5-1,ASRDGLAGDNEQF
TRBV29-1,SVVPLSTTEAF
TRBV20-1,SASRGQPLNSPLH
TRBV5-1,ASSFFLAGGEQF
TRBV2,ASTAPGFTDTQY
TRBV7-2,ASSFSNDPEQY
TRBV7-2,ASSPGDWHNEQF
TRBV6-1,ASSESVGLGAF
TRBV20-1,SASDRGGYNSPLH
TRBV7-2,ASSLRRGSFPNEQF
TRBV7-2,ASSLSLGNIQY
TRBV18,ASSPQGILSSGANVLT
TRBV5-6,ASFTGTSAEQY
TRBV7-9,ASSLAGGWVSYNEQF
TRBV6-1,ASWRTSGSSHGELF
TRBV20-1,SARPGGSIQETQY
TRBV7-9,ASSFSASGNDGQF
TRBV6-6,ASSDGQTDGYT
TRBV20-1,SAQAGVPDTQY
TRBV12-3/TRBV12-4,ASSRQGAMNTEAF
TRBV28,ASSSQMSAEQF
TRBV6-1,ASRGQGALQTEAF
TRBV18,ASSPPISNSPPH
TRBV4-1,ASSQVANNSPLH
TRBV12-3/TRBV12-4,ASSLYRTATEAF
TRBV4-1,ASSQEPPTGNTEAF
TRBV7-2,ASTTYPWLNTEAF
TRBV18,ASSPRLQGSYNEQF
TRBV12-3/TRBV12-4,TSSFGLGARADTQY
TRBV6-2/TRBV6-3,ASSPRQLNEKLF
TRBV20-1,SASIFDRVSYEQY
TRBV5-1,ASSLATQRADTQY